The clone carrying this TCR beta chain was observed a handful of times. Its antigen is not identified. Data came from immunoSEQ multiplex PCR; TCRdb stores just in-frame clones and leaves some out. The data contain 2,500 or so clones, approximately 26% of them singletons. V dropped 3 bases and J dropped 3 bases, with 11 bases sitting between them. The CDR3 consists of 14 residues. From germline, CDR1 is LNHDA and CDR2 SQIVND (reference sequence). The record originates from a study of T cells in localized non-small cell lung cancer. Study-wide results and caveats: Peak T cell clonality was found in uninvolved adjacent lung, exceeding tumor. Multi-region tumor sequencing was not done, so intratumor heterogeneity could not be excluded. Overall survival was longer when the density of T cells in the blood was higher. In adjacent lung appeared a median around 54 of the top 100 tumor clones.

The source of this sequence is a female donor over 55 with stage I lung adenocarcinoma. V is TRBV19 and J is TRBJ1-1, with unresolved D. The sequences come from lung tumor tissue, collected before any cancer treatment. The CDR3 is CASSMYQRDTEAFF. CDR3 DNA sequence: TGTGCCAGTAGTATGTATCAGCGGGACACTGAAGCTTTCTTT.